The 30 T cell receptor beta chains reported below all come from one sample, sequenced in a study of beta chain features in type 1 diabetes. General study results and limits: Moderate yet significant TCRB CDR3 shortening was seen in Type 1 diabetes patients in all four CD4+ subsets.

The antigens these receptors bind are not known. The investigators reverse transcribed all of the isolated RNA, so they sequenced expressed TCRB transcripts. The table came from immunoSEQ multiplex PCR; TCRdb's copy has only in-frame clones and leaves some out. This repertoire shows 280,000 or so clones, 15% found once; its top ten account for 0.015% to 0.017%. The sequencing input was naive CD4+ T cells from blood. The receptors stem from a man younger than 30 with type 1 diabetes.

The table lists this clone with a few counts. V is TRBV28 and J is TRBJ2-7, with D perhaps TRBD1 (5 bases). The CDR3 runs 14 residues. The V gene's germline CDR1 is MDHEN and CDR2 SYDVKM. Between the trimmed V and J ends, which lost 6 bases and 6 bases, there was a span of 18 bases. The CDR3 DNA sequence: TGTGCCAGCAGCCCGCGCTCCTTGGGGCTCGAGCAGTACTTC. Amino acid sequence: CASSPRSLGLEQYF.

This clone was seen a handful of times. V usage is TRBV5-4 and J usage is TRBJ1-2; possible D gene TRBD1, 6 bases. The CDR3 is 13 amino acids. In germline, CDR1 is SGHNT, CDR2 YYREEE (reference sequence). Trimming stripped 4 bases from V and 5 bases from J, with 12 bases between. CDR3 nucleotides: TGTGCCAGCAGCCCGGACAGAAATTATGGCTACACCTTC. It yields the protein CASSPDRNYGYTF.

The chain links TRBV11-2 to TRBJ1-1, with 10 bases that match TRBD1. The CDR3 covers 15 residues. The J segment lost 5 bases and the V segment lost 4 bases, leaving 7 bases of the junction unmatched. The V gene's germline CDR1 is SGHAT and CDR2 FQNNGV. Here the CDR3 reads CASSSPRTGGTEAFF. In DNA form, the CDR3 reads TGTGCCAGCAGCTCTCCCCGGACAGGGGGAACTGAAGCTTTCTTT.

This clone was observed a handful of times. CDR3 nucleotides: TGTGCCAGCAGCTTGATCCAGGGGTTGTATGGCACCTTC. Translated, it gives CASSLIQGLYGTF. The chain carries TRBV5-6 and TRBJ1-2, with D possibly TRBD1 on 6 matching bases. The CDR3 covers 13 residues. Deletions cut 1 base from V and 13 bases from J, with 17 bases between. Germline CDR1 and CDR2: SGHDT and YYEEEE.

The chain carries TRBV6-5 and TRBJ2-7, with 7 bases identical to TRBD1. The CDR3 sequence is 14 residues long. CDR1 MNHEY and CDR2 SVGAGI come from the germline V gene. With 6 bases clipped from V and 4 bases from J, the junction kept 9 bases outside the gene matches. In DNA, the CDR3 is TGTGCCAGCAGCTGGGGGACAGAGGTTTACGAGCAGTACTTC. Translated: CASSWGTEVYEQYF.

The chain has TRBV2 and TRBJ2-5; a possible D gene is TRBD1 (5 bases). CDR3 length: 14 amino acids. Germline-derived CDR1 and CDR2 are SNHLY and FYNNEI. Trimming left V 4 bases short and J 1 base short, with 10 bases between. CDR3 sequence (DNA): TGTGCCAGCAGTGTGCAGGGCGCCCAAGAGACCCAGTACTTC. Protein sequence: CASSVQGAQETQYF.

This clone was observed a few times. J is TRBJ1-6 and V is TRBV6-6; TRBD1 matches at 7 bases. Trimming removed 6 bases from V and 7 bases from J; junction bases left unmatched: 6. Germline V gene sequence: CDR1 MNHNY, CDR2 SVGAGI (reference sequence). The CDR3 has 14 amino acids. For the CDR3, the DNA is TGTGCCAGCAGGAGTGGGACAGAGAATTCACCCCTCCACTTT. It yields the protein CASRSGTENSPLHF.

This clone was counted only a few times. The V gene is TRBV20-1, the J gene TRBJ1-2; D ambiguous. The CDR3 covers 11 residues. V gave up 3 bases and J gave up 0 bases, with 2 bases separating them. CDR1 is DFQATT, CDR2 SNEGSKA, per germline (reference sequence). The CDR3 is CSASANYGYTF. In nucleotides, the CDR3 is TGCAGTGCTAGCGCTAACTATGGCTACACCTTC.

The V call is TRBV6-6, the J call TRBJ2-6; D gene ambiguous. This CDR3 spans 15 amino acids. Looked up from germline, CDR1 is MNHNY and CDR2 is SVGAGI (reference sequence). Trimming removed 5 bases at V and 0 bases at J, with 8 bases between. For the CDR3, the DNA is TGTGCCAGCAGTCCGCCGGGCTCTGGGGCCAACGTCCTGACTTTC. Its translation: CASSPPGSGANVLTF.

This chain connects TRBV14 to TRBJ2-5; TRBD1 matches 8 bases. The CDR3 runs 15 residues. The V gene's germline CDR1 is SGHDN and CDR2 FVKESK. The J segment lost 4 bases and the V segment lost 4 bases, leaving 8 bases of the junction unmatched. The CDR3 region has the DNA TGTGCCAGCAGCCGTCTGCTTGACAGGGGAGAGACCCAGTACTTC. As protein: CASSRLLDRGETQYF.

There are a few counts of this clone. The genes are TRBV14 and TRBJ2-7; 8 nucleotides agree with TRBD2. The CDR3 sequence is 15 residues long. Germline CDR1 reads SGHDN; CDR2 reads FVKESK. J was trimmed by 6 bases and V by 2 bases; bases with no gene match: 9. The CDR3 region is CASSQLAGLPSEQYF. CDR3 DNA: TGTGCCAGCAGCCAACTAGCGGGTCTCCCCTCCGAGCAGTACTTC.

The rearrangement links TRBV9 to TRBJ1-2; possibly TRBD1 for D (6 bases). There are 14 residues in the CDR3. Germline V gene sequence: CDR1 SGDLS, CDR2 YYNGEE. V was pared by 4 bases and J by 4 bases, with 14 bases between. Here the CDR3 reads CASSPREGGYGYTF. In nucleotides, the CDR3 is TGTGCCAGCAGCCCCAGAGAAGGGGGCTATGGCTACACCTTC.

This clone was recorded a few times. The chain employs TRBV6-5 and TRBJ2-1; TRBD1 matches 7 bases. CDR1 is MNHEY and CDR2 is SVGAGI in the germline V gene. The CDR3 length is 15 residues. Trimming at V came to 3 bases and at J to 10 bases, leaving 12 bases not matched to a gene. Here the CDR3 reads CASSYNPGTADEQFF. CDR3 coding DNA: TGTGCCAGCAGTTATAACCCCGGGACAGCGGACGAGCAGTTCTTC.

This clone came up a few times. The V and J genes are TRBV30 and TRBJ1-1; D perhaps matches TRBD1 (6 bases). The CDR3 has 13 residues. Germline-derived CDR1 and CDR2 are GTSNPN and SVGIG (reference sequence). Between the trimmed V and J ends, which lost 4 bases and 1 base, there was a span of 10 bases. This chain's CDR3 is CAWKLDRNTEAFF. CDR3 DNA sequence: TGTGCCTGGAAACTGGACAGGAACACTGAAGCTTTCTTT.

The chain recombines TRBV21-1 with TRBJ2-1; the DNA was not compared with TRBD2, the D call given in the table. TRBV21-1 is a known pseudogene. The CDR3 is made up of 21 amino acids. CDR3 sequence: CASSSKGQRAGGLFVYNEQFF. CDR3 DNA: TGTGCCAGCAGCTCAAAGGGCCAAAGAGCGGGGGGCCTGTTTGTTTACAATGAGCAGTTCTTC.

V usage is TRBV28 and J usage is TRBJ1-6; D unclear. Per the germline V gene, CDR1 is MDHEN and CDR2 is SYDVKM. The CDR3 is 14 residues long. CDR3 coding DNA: TGTGTTACTTGCTGGGGAAGAGGGAATTCACCCCTCCACTTT. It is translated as CVTCWGRGNSPLHF.

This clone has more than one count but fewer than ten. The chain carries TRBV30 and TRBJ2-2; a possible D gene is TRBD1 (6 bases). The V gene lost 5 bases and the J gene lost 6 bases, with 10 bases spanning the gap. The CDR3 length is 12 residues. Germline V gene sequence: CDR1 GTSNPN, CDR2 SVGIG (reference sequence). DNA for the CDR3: TGTGCCTGGGGGCCAGGGGCCGGGGAGCTGTTTTTT. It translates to CAWGPGAGELFF.

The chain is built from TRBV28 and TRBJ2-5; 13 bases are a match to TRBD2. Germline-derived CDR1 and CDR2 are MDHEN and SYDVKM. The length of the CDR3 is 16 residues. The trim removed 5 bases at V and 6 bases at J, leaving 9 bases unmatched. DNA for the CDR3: TGTGCCAGCAGTCCTCCTGGACTAGCGGGAGTGAAGACCCAGTACTTC. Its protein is CASSPPGLAGVKTQYF.

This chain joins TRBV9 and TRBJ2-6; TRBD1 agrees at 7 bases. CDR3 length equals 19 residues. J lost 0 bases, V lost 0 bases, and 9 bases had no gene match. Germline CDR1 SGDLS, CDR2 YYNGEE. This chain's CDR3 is CASSVVPRDSLSGANVLTF. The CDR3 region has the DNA TGTGCCAGCAGCGTAGTCCCCCGGGACAGCCTCTCTGGGGCCAACGTCCTGACTTTC.

Written as DNA, the CDR3 is TGTGCCAGCAGTGAAGGAAGTTCAGGGGGGCATGGCTACACCTTC. It codes for CASSEGSSGGHGYTF. The chain is built from TRBV25-1 and TRBJ1-2, with TRBD1 matching over 7 bases. The junction had 9 bases not matched to a gene; V was cut back by 2 bases and J by 6 bases. This CDR3 contains 15 residues. The germline CDR1 and CDR2 sequences are MGHDK and SYGVNS.

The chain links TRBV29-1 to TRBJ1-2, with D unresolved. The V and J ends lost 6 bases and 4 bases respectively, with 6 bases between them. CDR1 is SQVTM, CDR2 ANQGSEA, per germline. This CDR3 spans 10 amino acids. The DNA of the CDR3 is TGCAGCGTCCGGGTCTATGGCTACACCTTC. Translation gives CSVRVYGYTF.

CDR3 sequence reads: CASSAGLAGETQYF. CDR3 DNA: TGTGCCAGCAGTGCAGGACTAGCAGGGGAGACCCAGTACTTC. The V gene is TRBV2, the J gene TRBJ2-5; 8 bases agree with TRBD2. The germline CDR1 and CDR2 sequences are SNHLY and FYNNEI. V was clipped by 4 bases and J by 5 bases; unmatched bases: 6. The CDR3 length is 14 residues.

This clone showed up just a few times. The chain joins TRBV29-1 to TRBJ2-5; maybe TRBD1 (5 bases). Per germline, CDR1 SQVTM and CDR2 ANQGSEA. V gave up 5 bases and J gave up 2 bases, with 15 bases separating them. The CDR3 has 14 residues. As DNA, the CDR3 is TGCAGCGTTTCCCAGGGTCAGTGGCAAGAGACCCAGTACTTC. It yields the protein CSVSQGQWQETQYF.

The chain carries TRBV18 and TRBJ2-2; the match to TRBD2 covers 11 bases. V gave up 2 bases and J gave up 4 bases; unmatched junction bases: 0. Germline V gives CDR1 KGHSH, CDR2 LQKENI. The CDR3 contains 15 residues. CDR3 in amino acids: CASSPGLAGTGELFF. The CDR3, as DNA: TGTGCCAGCTCACCAGGACTAGCGGGCACCGGGGAGCTGTTTTTT.

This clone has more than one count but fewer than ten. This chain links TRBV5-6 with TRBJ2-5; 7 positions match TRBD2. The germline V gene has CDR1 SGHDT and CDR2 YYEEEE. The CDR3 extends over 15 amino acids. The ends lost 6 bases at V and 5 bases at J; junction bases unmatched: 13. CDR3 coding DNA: TGTGCCAGCACCCAGGGACTAAGCTCCGGGGAGACCCAGTACTTC. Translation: CASTQGLSSGETQYF.

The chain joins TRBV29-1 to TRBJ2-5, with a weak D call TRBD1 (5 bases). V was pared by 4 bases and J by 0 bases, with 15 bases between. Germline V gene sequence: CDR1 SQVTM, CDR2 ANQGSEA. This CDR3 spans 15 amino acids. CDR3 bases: TGCAGCGTTGCGACAGCTGAACAGTACCAAGAGACCCAGTACTTC. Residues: CSVATAEQYQETQYF. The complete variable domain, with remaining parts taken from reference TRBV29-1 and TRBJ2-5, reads SAVISQKPSRDICQRGTSLTIQCQVDSQVTMMFWYRQQPGQSLTLIATANQGSEATYESGFVIDKFPISRPNLTFSTLTVSNMSPEDSSIYLCSVATAEQYQETQYFGPGTRLLVL.

DNA for the CDR3: TGTGCCAGCAGCTTTTCAGGGGCGAACACTGAAGCTTTCTTT. This translates into CASSFSGANTEAFF. The V and J genes are TRBV7-9 and TRBJ1-1; tentative D call: TRBD1 (6 bases). Germline assignment: CDR1 SEHNR and CDR2 FQNEAQ (reference sequence). V dropped 3 bases and J dropped 1 base, with 9 bases sitting between them. CDR3 size: 14 residues. Complete variable domain (other parts from reference TRBV7-9 and TRBJ1-1): DTGVSQNPRHKITKRGQNVTFRCDPISEHNRLYWYRQTLGQGPEFLTYFQNEAQLEKSRLLSDRFSAERPKGSFSTLEIQRTEQGDSAMYLCASSFSGANTEAFFGQGTRLTVV.

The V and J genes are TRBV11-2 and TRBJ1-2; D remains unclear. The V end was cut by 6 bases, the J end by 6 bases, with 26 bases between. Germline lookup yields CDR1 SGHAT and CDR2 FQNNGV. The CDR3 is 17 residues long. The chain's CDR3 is CASRRPGKVSELDGYTF. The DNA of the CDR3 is TGTGCCAGCAGGAGACCGGGGAAAGTTAGCGAACTAGATGGCTACACCTTC.

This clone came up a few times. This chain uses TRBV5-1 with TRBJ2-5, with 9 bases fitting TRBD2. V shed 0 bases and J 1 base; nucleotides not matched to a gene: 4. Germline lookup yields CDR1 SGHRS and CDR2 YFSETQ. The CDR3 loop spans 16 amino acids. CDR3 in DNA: TGCGCCAGCAGCTTGGGACTAGCGGACCTCCAAGAGACCCAGTACTTC. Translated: CASSLGLADLQETQYF.

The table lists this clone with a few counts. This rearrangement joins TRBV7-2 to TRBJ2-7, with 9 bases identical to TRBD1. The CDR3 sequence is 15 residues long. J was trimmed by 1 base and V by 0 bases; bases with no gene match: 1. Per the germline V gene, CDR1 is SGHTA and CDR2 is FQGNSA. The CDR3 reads CASSLAGTGSYEQYF. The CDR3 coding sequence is TGTGCCAGCAGCTTAGCCGGGACAGGGTCCTACGAGCAGTACTTC.